The clone carrying this TCR beta chain was seen a handful of times. Its antigen is undetermined. The data derive from a study of cytomegalovirus exposure and HLA in healthy donors. On the study more broadly: There were fewer than 130 million unique TCR beta sequences, drawn from about 180 million T cells, in an earlier analysis. The study, taken as a whole, reports: The authors excluded some V segments, including TRBV6-2 and TRBV6-3, as indistinguishable. Presence/absence analyses treated sequencing depth as roughly uniform across donors.

The CDR3 loop spans 16 amino acids. Losses at the gene ends were 0 bases for V and 0 bases for J; bases not matched to a gene: 2. Germline V lookup: CDR1 SGHDT, CDR2 YYEEEE. The study ran its PCR with 60 Vbeta and 13 Jbeta primers. The method was immunoSEQ multiplex PCR; TCRdb's version includes in-frame clones alone and lacks a portion of them. The table has about 160,000 clones, 82% seen once. This TCR came from a middle-aged man in good health and CMV-seropositive. This sequence joins TRBV5-6 and TRBJ2-5; 10 nucleotides agree with TRBD2. Specimen: PBMCs. The CDR3, as DNA: TGTGCCAGCAGCTTGGATAGCGGGAGGTACCAAGAGACCCAGTACTTC. Translated, it gives CASSLDSGRYQETQYF.